The next 21 T cell receptor beta chains were all read from a single sample in a study. A single record per CDR3 protein comes from TCRdb applying MiXCR to the 5' RACE reads. The sample lists 60,000 to 65,000 distinct CDR3 sequences; approximately 29% were seen once. Sequencing was performed on tumor-infiltrating naive CD4+ T cells sorted from the breast tumor. Subset here: naive CD4+ T cells, CD4+CD45RA+CD25-. Receptors were obtained from a female donor with breast cancer.

This clonotype was seen many times. This chain joins TRBV29-1 and TRBJ2-2; D is unclear. This CDR3 region has 11 residues. Germline CDR1 is SQVTM and CDR2 is ANQGSEA. V shed 3 bases and J shed 13 bases, with 12 bases lying between them. CDR3 DNA sequence: TGCAGCGTTGACTCGGGTCCAGGGCTGTTTTTT. It translates to CSVDSGPGLFF.

This clonotype was seen repeatedly, ten times or more. J is TRBJ2-7 and V is TRBV7-6; 9 nucleotides match TRBD2. The V gene end was trimmed by 3 bases and the J gene end by 6 bases; junction bases not matched to a gene: 15. CDR1 is SGHVS and CDR2 is FNYEAQ in the germline V gene. This CDR3 has 17 residues. The CDR3 sequence is CASSFGVTSGGSAEQYF. The CDR3 region has the DNA TGTGCCAGCAGCTTTGGGGTGACTAGCGGAGGATCGGCCGAGCAGTACTTC.

This clonotype was picked up a small number of times. The V and J genes are TRBV29-1 and TRBJ2-5, with 8 bases lining up with TRBD1. The CDR3 has 14 residues. Per germline, CDR1 SQVTM and CDR2 ANQGSEA. J gave up 4 bases and V 4 bases, and 8 bases lay outside the gene matches. The CDR3 protein is CSVAPSGTGETQYF. CDR3 nucleotides: TGCAGCGTTGCCCCCTCCGGGACAGGAGAGACCCAGTACTTC.

In this sample, this clonotype turned up a few times. The CDR3 is CASSREGGIETQYF. The CDR3 region has the DNA TGTGCCAGCAGCCGGGAAGGAGGGATAGAGACCCAGTACTTC. The V gene is TRBV11-2, the J gene TRBJ2-5; weak D call: TRBD2 (6 bases). Deletions cut 5 bases from V and 4 bases from J, with 14 bases between. The germline CDR1 and CDR2 sequences are SGHAT and FQNNGV. The CDR3 runs 14 residues.

Turning to this clonotype: The CDR3 does not close with the conserved phenylalanine or tryptophan, likely indicating a read error. The gene calls are TRBV24-1 and TRBJ1-2; D call uncertain. V was pared by 5 bases and J by 4 bases, with 16 bases between. The CDR3 has 15 amino acids. The germline CDR1 and CDR2 sequences are KGHDR and SFDVKD. The CDR3 spells CATSAYYREIYGYTV. The CDR3 nucleotides are TGTGCCACCAGTGCTTACTACAGAGAGATCTATGGCTACACCGTC.

This clonotype was seen a few times. With a much larger clone just one base away, this may be a read error. This sequence joins TRBV6-6 and TRBJ2-7; TRBD1 might be the D (6 bases). The CDR3 has 11 amino acids. Trimming removed 7 bases at V and 5 bases at J, with 9 bases between. Germline-derived CDR1 and CDR2 are MNHNY and SVGAGI (reference sequence). The CDR3 sequence is CASKYRDEQYF. DNA for the CDR3: TGTGCCAGCAAGTACAGGGACGAGCAGTACTTC.

The sample holds a few counts of this clonotype. The chain links TRBV5-1 to TRBJ1-4; 7 bases match TRBD1. Trimming took 5 bases from V and 7 from J; bases not matched to a gene: 8. The CDR3 totals 14 residues. Germline V gives CDR1 SGHRS, CDR2 YFSETQ. Written as DNA, the CDR3 is TGCGCCAGCAGTTCGGGACAGATTGGTGAAAAACTGTTTTTT. Protein: CASSSGQIGEKLFF.

V is TRBV4-3 and J is TRBJ2-6; D uncertain. Looked up from germline, CDR1 is LGHNA and CDR2 is YSLEER. V was cut by 0 bases and J by 0 bases, with 6 bases left in between. There are 16 residues in the CDR3. The CDR3 loop reads CASSQDSASGANVLTF. The CDR3 coding sequence is TGCGCCAGCAGCCAAGATTCGGCCTCTGGGGCCAACGTCCTGACTTTC.

The chain couples TRBV7-2 to TRBJ2-5; D might be TRBD2 (6 bases). The CDR3 contains 14 residues. Trimming shortened V by 5 bases and J by 2 bases, and 12 bases separated the two germline ends. Germline CDR1 is SGHTA and CDR2 is FQGNSA. The CDR3 region has the DNA TGTGCCAGCAGCCTTCGGGGGATACAAGAGACCCAGTACTTC. Translated: CASSLRGIQETQYF.

This clonotype came up a few times. The V gene is TRBV7-9, the J gene TRBJ1-6, with a possible D match to TRBD1 (6 bases). The germline CDR1 and CDR2 sequences are SEHNR and FQNEAQ (reference sequence). With 5 bases removed from V and 4 bases from J, the gap between germline ends came to 12 bases. CDR3 length: 15 residues. Here the CDR3 DNA reads TGTGCCAGCAGCCCCCGGACAGCTTATAATTCACCCCTCCACTTT. This gives the protein CASSPRTAYNSPLHF. The full variable domain, with the rest looked up from reference TRBV7-9 and TRBJ1-6, is DTGVSQNPRHKITKRGQNVTFRCDPISEHNRLYWYRQTLGQGPEFLTYFQNEAQLEKSRLLSDRFSAERPKGSFSTLEIQRTEQGDSAMYLCASSPRTAYNSPLHFGNGTRLTVT.

This clonotype was detected many times. The chain links TRBV7-9 to TRBJ1-1; D is perhaps TRBD1 (6 bases). Between the trimmed V and J ends, which lost 8 bases and 7 bases, there was a span of 14 bases. The CDR3 is 12 amino acids. Germline loops: CDR1 SEHNR, CDR2 FQNEAQ (reference sequence). As DNA, the CDR3 is TGTGCCAGCTCGTGGGGGACATTTGAAGCTTTCTTT. Translated: CASSWGTFEAFF.

The V gene is TRBV9, the J gene TRBJ2-4; D tentatively fits TRBD1 or TRBD2 (6 bases each). The germline V gene has CDR1 SGDLS and CDR2 YYNGEE. This CDR3 spans 14 amino acids. V lost 0 bases and J lost 7, with 11 bases in between. The CDR3 nucleotides are TGTGCCAGCAGCGTAGGGGGGGCGCGGAACATTCAGTACTTC. Protein sequence: CASSVGGARNIQYF.

In its sample, this clonotype was seen many times. The chain has TRBV7-2 and TRBJ2-6, with 7 bases identical to TRBD1. Germline loops: CDR1 SGHTA, CDR2 FQGNSA. The junction had 10 bases not matched to a gene; V was cut back by 5 bases and J by 0 bases. This CDR3 is 18 amino acids long. The CDR3: CASSLLGTVNSGANVLTF. DNA of the CDR3: TGTGCCAGCAGCCTCCTCGGGACAGTAAACTCTGGGGCCAACGTCCTGACTTTC.

This clonotype was found many times. The rearrangement joins TRBV7-2 to TRBJ2-5; 14 positions agree with TRBD2. The CDR3 is made up of 17 amino acids. Germline lookup yields CDR1 SGHTA and CDR2 FQGNSA. J was trimmed by 4 bases and V by 4 bases; bases with no gene match: 8. The DNA for the CDR3 is TGTGCCAGCAGCTCCAGACCAGGGACTAGCGGGAGAGAGACCCAGTACTTC. Protein sequence: CASSSRPGTSGRETQYF.

The genes are TRBV7-3 and TRBJ2-7; 9 nucleotides line up with TRBD2. The V gene's germline CDR1 is SGHTA and CDR2 FQGTGA. The CDR3 length is 14 residues. Germline trimming cut 3 bases from V and 6 bases from J; bases unmatched to any gene: 6. CDR3: CASSLGGRASEQYF. CDR3 DNA: TGTGCCAGCAGCTTGGGCGGGAGGGCCTCCGAGCAGTACTTC.

The J gene is TRBJ2-2, the V gene TRBV12-3 or TRBV12-4; 9 bases match TRBD2. The V and J ends lost 6 bases and 8 bases, in that order; junction bases with no gene match: 13. This CDR3 contains 16 residues. CDR3 DNA sequence: TGTGCCAGCAGCCACCCGGGACTAGCCATGATGGGGGAGCTGTTTTTT. This codes for CASSHPGLAMMGELFF.

This clonotype was seen ten or more times. The chain recombines TRBV5-1 with TRBJ2-2; the D gene is possibly TRBD1 (7 bases). The CDR3 sequence is 15 residues long. V was shortened by 1 base and J by 5 bases, with 12 bases between the two germline ends. Germline assignment: CDR1 SGHRS and CDR2 YFSETQ. The CDR3 coding sequence is TGCGCCAGCAGCTTGCAGCCAGGGGGGACCGGGGAGCTGTTTTTT. It specifies CASSLQPGGTGELFF. Based on the CDR3 plus reference TRBV5-1 and TRBJ2-2, the full variable domain is KAGVTQTPRYLIKTRGQQVTLSCSPISGHRSVSWYQQTPGQGLQFLFEYFSETQRNKGNFPGRFSGRQFSNSRSEMNVSTLELGDSALYLCASSLQPGGTGELFFGEGSRLTVL.

This chain links TRBV12-3 or TRBV12-4 with TRBJ2-5; D is unresolved. Trimming took 5 bases from V and 7 from J, leaving 14 bases between them. The CDR3 runs 13 residues. CDR3 amino acids: CASSGFMRGTQYF. For the CDR3, the DNA is TGTGCCAGCAGTGGCTTTATGAGAGGGACCCAGTACTTC.

This sequence joins TRBV12-3 or TRBV12-4 and TRBJ2-6; D ambiguous. CDR3 length: 13 residues. V lost 8 bases and J 6 bases, leaving 11 bases between the germline ends. In nucleotides, the CDR3 is TGTGCCAGCTCCCCATATCTGGCCAACGTCCTGACTTTC. As protein: CASSPYLANVLTF.

This rearrangement joins TRBV15 to TRBJ2-2, with D hard to call. Germline CDR1 reads LNHNV; CDR2 reads YYDKDF (reference sequence). V lost 0 bases, J lost 10 bases, and 15 bases lay in between. The CDR3 extends over 15 amino acids. CDR3 sequence reads: CATSRDWAGSEELFF. The CDR3 DNA sequence: TGTGCCACCAGCAGAGATTGGGCTGGGTCCGAGGAGCTGTTTTTT.

V usage is TRBV29-1 and J usage is TRBJ1-1; tentative D call: TRBD1 (6 bases). CDR1 and CDR2 from the germline V gene are SQVTM and ANQGSEA. This CDR3 is 12 amino acids long. V was trimmed by 4 bases and J by 6 bases, leaving 12 bases between them. The CDR3 spells CSVARGIAEAFF. The CDR3 coding sequence is TGCAGCGTTGCGAGGGGGATCGCTGAAGCTTTCTTT.